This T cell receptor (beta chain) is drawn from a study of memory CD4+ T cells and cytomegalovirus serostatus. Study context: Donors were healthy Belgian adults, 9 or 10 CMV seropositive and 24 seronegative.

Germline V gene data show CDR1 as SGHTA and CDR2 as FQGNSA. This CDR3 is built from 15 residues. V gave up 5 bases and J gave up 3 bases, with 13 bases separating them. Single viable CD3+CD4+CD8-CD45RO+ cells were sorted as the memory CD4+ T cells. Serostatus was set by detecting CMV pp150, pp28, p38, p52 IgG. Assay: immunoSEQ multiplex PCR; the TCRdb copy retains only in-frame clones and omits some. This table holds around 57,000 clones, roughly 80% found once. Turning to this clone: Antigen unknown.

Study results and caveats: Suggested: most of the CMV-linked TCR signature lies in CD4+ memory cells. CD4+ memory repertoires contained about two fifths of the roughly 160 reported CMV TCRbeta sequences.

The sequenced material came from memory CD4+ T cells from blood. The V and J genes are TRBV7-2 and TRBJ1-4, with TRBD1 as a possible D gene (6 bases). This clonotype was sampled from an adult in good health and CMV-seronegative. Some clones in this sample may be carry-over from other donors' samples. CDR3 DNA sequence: TGTGCCAGCAGCCCTCTGACAGGATCTAATGAAAAACTGTTTTTT. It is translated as CASSPLTGSNEKLFF.